This T cell receptor beta chain was found in a study of ipilimumab plus nivolumab after autologous stem cell transplantation (dated by TCRdb to 2020 to 2022). In terms of the full investigation: A median of 5 ipilimumab doses and eight or nine nivolumab doses was received by trial patients. Patients with high-risk diffuse large B cell lymphoma, mature T cell lymphoma, or multiple myeloma undergoing autologous transplant were enrolled in the trial. Both primary refractory and relapsed disease were represented in the DLBCL cohort, where 18-month progression-free survival was 85.7% and 28.6%, respectively. The intent-to-treat population of the trial consisted of about 34 patients.

Checkpoint therapy was initiated 14 to 28 days after autologous transplant, and ipilimumab was administered at 1 mg/kg intravenously on day 1 of selected weeks. Nivolumab was given at 3 mg/kg intravenously on day 1 of weeks 1, 4, 7, 10, and every two weeks through week 26. The study was a Phase Ib clinical trial testing combined checkpoint inhibition with ipilimumab and nivolumab as consolidation after autologous stem cell transplantation. Worth noting for this clone: Its antigen is unknown. No quality values exist for individual bases; no much larger clone is one base distant.

The protocol used for the library was the immunoSEQ multiplex PCR assay. Imported from immuneACCESS, the table was reduced by TCRdb to in-frame sequences with V and J called. These copies leave out some clones; in studies compared against another copy, an unresolved V gene accounts for under half, and the cause of the remainder is not known. Within this sample are over 15,000 clones, with around 81% of them counted one time only. The ten largest clones represent about 6.3% of the sample. Overall results and qualifications from the work: The authors stated that profiles of the T cell receptor repertoire, regulatory T cell phenotype and gut microbiota provided a biologic rationale for studying this approach further. Combined checkpoint inhibition appeared tolerable as post-transplant consolidation, according to the authors' conclusion.

This receptor was identified in a male donor with diffuse large B-cell lymphoma. The starting material was PBMCs, obtained in a trial of ipilimumab plus nivolumab as post-transplant consolidation.

In nucleotide form, the sequence is TGTGCCAGCAGCTTAGTGGCAACTTTCTTT. Its coded protein is CASSLVATFF. This chain joins TRBV11-2 to TRBJ1-1; no confident D gene assignment can be made. V is reduced by 1 base and J by 12 bases, leaving a spacing of 6 bases between them. The CDR3 measures 10 amino acids from cysteine to phenylalanine. Solely the CDR3 DNA is kept, with 30 bases framed from the first base. CDR1 and CDR2, per the germline V gene, are SGHAT and FQNNGV.